These 12 T cell receptor beta chains originate from one sample sequenced in a study of T cell responses to AZD1222 COVID-19 vaccine. Sequencing used immunoSEQ multiplex PCR; TCRdb keeps in-frame clones, though not all of them. This table holds 150,000 to 200,000 clones, approximately 93% found once. This sample comprised peripheral blood, obtained 28 days after the second AZD1222 dose. The receptors derive from an adult who received the AZD1222 COVID-19 vaccine.

The rearrangement links TRBV27 to TRBJ2-1; 8 bases align to TRBD1. Per germline, CDR1 MNHEY and CDR2 SMNVEV (reference sequence). The CDR3 length is 17 residues. With V trimmed by 4 bases and J by 0 bases, 8 bases remained unmatched. The CDR3 loop is CASSSRQGTGSYNEQFF. The CDR3 DNA reads as TGTGCCAGCAGTTCCCGGCAGGGGACAGGCTCCTACAATGAGCAGTTCTTC.

This chain joins TRBV23-1 and TRBJ2-7; weak D call: TRBD1 (6 bases). TRBV23-1 is an ORF for which the function is uncertain. V was pared by 3 bases and J by 5 bases, with 20 bases between. The CDR3 runs to 16 residues. The CDR3 spells CASSHRAVQGSHEQYF. The CDR3 coding sequence is TGCGCCAGCAGTCACCGCGCCGTACAGGGTTCCCACGAGCAGTACTTC.

The V call is TRBV15, the J call TRBJ1-3, with D perhaps matching TRBD1 (6 bases). The CDR3 is 18 residues long. Germline values: CDR1 LNHNV, CDR2 YYDKDF (reference sequence). V dropped 0 bases and J dropped 0 bases, with 15 bases sitting between them. CDR3 nucleotides: TGTGCCACCAGCAGAGATTTCGGGACATCGAACTCTGGAAACACCATATATTTT. This sequence encodes CATSRDFGTSNSGNTIYF. Variable domain in full (rest from reference TRBV15 and TRBJ1-3): DAMVIQNPRYQVTQFGKPVTLSCSQTLNHNVMYWYQQKSSQAPKLLFHYYDKDFNNEADTPDNFQSRRPNTSFCFLDIRSPGLGDTAMYLCATSRDFGTSNSGNTIYFGEGSWLTVV.

The chain carries TRBV7-9 and TRBJ2-3; no reliable D call. Trimming left V 1 base short and J 9 bases short, with 8 bases between. CDR1 is SEHNR, CDR2 FQNEAQ, per germline (reference sequence). This CDR3 has 12 amino acids. The CDR3 reads CASSLGSGTQYF. Written as DNA, the CDR3 is TGTGCCAGCAGCTTAGGCTCAGGCACGCAGTATTTT.

There are a few counts of this clone. The genes are TRBV27 and TRBJ1-1, with a possible D match to TRBD1 (5 bases). The CDR3 is 13 amino acids. Germline CDR1 and CDR2: MNHEY and SMNVEV (reference sequence). V gave up 8 bases and J gave up 4 bases, with 14 bases separating them. The CDR3 loop reads CASGGVRGTEAFF. The CDR3 DNA follows: TGTGCCAGCGGAGGGGTGCGGGGCACTGAAGCTTTCTTT.

CDR3: CATGTGRYEQYF. DNA of the CDR3: TGTGCCACAGGGACAGGGAGGTACGAGCAGTACTTC. The J gene is TRBJ2-7, the V gene TRBV6-5, with 9 bases aligning to TRBD1. The V gene's germline CDR1 is MNHEY and CDR2 SVGAGI. V lost 10 bases and J lost 4; bases outside the gene matches: 5. The CDR3 length is 12 residues.

The J gene is TRBJ2-3, the V gene TRBV29-1; 7 positions agree with TRBD2. The CDR3 runs to 13 residues. After removal of 8 bases from V and 4 bases from J, the junction contained 9 bases not matched to a gene. Per the germline V gene, CDR1 is SQVTM and CDR2 is ANQGSEA. The CDR3 DNA follows: TGCAGCCACGGAGCGGGATGGGCAGATACGCAGTATTTT. It yields the protein CSHGAGWADTQYF.

The rearrangement links TRBV6-2 or TRBV6-3 to TRBJ2-4; no clear D gene. CDR1 and CDR2 (germline): MNHEY, SVGEGT. The CDR3 consists of 14 residues. With 0 bases removed from V and 5 bases from J, the gap between germline ends came to 8 bases. The CDR3 sequence: CASSYSGIQNIQYF. CDR3 DNA: TGTGCCAGCAGTTACTCAGGGATCCAAAACATTCAGTACTTC.

The table lists this clone with a count of one. The junction differs from germline at one of its ends, possibly a read error. The rearrangement joins TRBV2 to TRBJ1-2; 9 bases are shared with TRBD1. CDR1 and CDR2 from the germline V gene are SNHLY and FYNNEI. The CDR3 consists of 13 residues. The CDR3 loop is CASSAPDRGRRLF. CDR3 nucleotides: TGTGCCAGCAGTGCCCCGGACAGGGGACGACGCCTCTTC. The full variable domain, in which reference TRBV2 and TRBJ1-2 provide the parts outside the CDR3, is EPEVTQTPSHQVTQMGQEVILRCVPISNHLYFYWYRQILGQKVEFLVSFYNNEISEKSEIFDDQFSVERPDGSNFTLKIRSTKLEDSAMYFCASSAPDRGRRLFGSGTRLTVV.

The V call is TRBV15, the J call TRBJ1-2; no firm D call. Germline CDR1 LNHNV, CDR2 YYDKDF (reference sequence). V was clipped by 0 bases and J by 8 bases, with 13 bases between them. This CDR3 is built from 14 residues. The CDR3 sequence is CATSRDLTEGGYTF. The CDR3 DNA follows: TGTGCCACCAGCAGAGATCTCACGGAAGGAGGCTACACCTTC.

The chain joins TRBV5-1 to TRBJ2-7, with a weak D call TRBD2 (5 bases). V dropped 1 base and J dropped 5 bases, with 10 bases sitting between them. The CDR3 loop spans 13 amino acids. CDR1 and CDR2 (germline): SGHRS, YFSETQ. This CDR3 reads CASSLRGSHEQYF. The CDR3 DNA reads as TGCGCCAGCAGCTTGCGGGGTTCGCACGAGCAGTACTTC.

The chain has TRBV12-5 and TRBJ1-1; 7 bases map to TRBD1. The V gene end was trimmed by 7 bases and the J gene end by 5 bases; junction bases not matched to a gene: 16. The CDR3 is 16 residues long. Germline V gene lookup returns CDR1 LGHNT and CDR2 FRNRAP. CDR3 DNA sequence: TGTGCTAGTGCCGACCCGGGGAGACAGGGAAGGACTGAAGCTTTCTTT. This codes for CASADPGRQGRTEAFF.